Here is one T cell receptor (beta chain) with its context. Antigen specificity is unknown. A read error may produce the germline difference seen at one junction end. This record belongs to a study of shared clonotypes between healthy human individuals. Study in general: CD4 naive and memory got three plates each, CD8 naive two, CD8 memory one. Study observations and caveats: Researchers found naive subsets generally carried larger estimated richness than memory subsets. Lower generation probabilities were found for non-shared clonotypes than for those shared by all four donors.

From germline, CDR1 is SNHLY and CDR2 FYNNEI. The CDR3 has 14 residues. Here immunoSEQ multiplex PCR was the method, and the copy in TCRdb shows in-frame clones only, minus some. The sample has approximately 2.5 million clones, over 85% seen once. The CD4+ fraction was divided into a CD45RA+ naive subset and a CD45RA-negative memory subset. The sample taken for sequencing was naive CD4+ T cells from PBMCs. Subset denoted: CD45RA+ positively selected. The genes are TRBV2 and TRBJ2-7; TRBD2 is a possible D gene (6 bases). The clonotype was recovered from a man between 18 and 35 years old in good health. Some clones in this sample may be carry-over from other donors' samples. CDR3 amino acids: CASTELRDSYEQYF. The CDR3 nucleotides read TGTGCCAGCACTGAACTGCGGGACTCGTACGAGCAGTACTTC.